The present entry profiles one T cell receptor (beta chain) with its context. Antigen unknown. Germline loops: CDR1 SGHTA, CDR2 FQGNSA. CDR3 size: 16 residues. The V and J ends lost 2 bases and 7 bases respectively, with 18 bases between them. These data come from a study of cytomegalovirus exposure and HLA in healthy donors. Study results and limitations: Most TCR sequences were seen very rarely across donors, but some public TCRs occurred in many. The study reported that TCR beta sequences accurately predicted HLA-A and HLA-B alleles in most subjects.

Both 60 Vbeta primers and 13 Jbeta primers went into the PCR. The repertoire was sequenced with immunoSEQ multiplex PCR; TCRdb's copy has only in-frame clones and lacks some. The sample records around 84,000 clones, over 75% being singletons. The chain employs TRBV7-2 and TRBJ1-5; possible D gene TRBD1, 6 bases. The sequenced sample was PBMCs. The clonotype originates from a man aged 50 to 59 in good health and CMV-seronegative. This CDR3 reads CASSLNIGGVGQPQHF. The CDR3 DNA reads as TGTGCCAGCAGCTTAAATATAGGGGGAGTAGGGCAGCCCCAGCATTTT.